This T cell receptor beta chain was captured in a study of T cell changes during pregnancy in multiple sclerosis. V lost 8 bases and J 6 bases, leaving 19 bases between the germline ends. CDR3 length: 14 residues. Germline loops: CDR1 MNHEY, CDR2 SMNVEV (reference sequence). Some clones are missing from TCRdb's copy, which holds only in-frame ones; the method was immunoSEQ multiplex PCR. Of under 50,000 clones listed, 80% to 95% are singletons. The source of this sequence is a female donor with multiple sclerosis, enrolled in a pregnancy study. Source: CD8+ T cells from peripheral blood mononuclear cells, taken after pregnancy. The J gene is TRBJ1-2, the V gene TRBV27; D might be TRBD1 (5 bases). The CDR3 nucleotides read TGTGCCAGCGGGGCGGGGGGGGAGCAGGATGGCTACACCTTC. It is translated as CASGAGGEQDGYTF.